One and the same sample provided the 2 T cell receptor beta chains below, sequenced in a study of T cells in Graves' hyperthyroidism and ophthalmopathy. There were TCR beta CDR3 regions amplified from RNA transcripts. The study used the HTBI primer set for a first-round RT-PCR of the TCR CDR3. TCRdb re-derived calls from the multiplex PCR reads in MiXCR, one entry per CDR3 protein. Of about 350,000 distinct CDR3 sequences listed, around 18% are singletons. The sample comprised blood. The receptors derive from a woman aged 35 to 49 with Graves' ophthalmopathy.

This clonotype occurred many times. The J gene is TRBJ2-7, the V gene TRBV2, with 12 bases matching TRBD1. CDR1 and CDR2 (germline): SNHLY, FYNNEI. J gave up 5 bases and V 7 bases, and 6 bases lay outside the gene matches. There are 14 residues in the CDR3. CDR3 coding DNA: TGTGCCAGCACGAAAGGGACAGGGGGCAACGAGCAGTACTTC. Translation gives CASTKGTGGNEQYF. The full variable domain, its missing parts supplied by reference TRBV2 and TRBJ2-7, is EPEVTQTPSHQVTQMGQEVILRCVPISNHLYFYWYRQILGQKVEFLVSFYNNEISEKSEIFDDQFSVERPDGSNFTLKIRSTKLEDSAMYFCASTKGTGGNEQYFGPGTRLTVT.

The chain employs TRBV6-5 and TRBJ2-7; no firm D call. V shed 2 bases and J shed 0 bases, with 8 bases lying between them. The CDR3 is 14 amino acids. The germline V gene has CDR1 MNHEY and CDR2 SVGAGI. The CDR3, as DNA: TGTGCCAGCAGTTACGGAGTGTTCTCCTACGAGCAGTACTTC. Translation gives CASSYGVFSYEQYF.